Included here is one TCR beta chain sequence, with context. These data are taken from a study of blood T cell repertoires in COVID-19. Method: immunoSEQ multiplex PCR; TCRdb's copy keeps in-frame clones and lacks some. This table has more than 250,000 clones, 70% to 90% appearing once. CDR1 is SGHTA, CDR2 FQGNSA, per germline. V lost 6 bases to trimming and J lost 8 bases; unmatched junction nucleotides: 12. The length of the CDR3 is 15 residues. This clonotype originated in a man aged 30 to 45 who had recovered from COVID-19. The chain combines TRBV7-2 with TRBJ1-4; 7 bases are shared with TRBD1. Sequenced material: PBMCs or T cells enriched from blood (not recorded which). CDR3 sequence reads: CASSPGGQRREKLFF. Written as DNA, the CDR3 is TGTGCCAGCAGTCCTGGGGGACAGAGGCGCGAAAAACTGTTTTTT.